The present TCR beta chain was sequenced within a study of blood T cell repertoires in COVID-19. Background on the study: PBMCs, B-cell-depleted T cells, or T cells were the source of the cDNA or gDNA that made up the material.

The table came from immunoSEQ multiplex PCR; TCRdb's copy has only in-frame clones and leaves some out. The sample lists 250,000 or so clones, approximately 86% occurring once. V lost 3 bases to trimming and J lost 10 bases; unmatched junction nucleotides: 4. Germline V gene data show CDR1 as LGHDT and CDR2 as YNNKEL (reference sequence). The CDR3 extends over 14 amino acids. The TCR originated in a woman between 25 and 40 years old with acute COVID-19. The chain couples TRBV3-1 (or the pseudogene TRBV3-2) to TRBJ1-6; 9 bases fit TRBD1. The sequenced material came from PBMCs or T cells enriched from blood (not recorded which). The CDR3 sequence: CASSHQDRGSPLHF. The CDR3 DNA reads TGTGCCAGCAGCCACCAGGACAGGGGATCACCCCTCCACTTT.